These T cell receptor beta chains were read from a single sample in a study of OX40 agonist ivuxolimab in advanced cancers. Assay used: immunoSEQ multiplex PCR; TCRdb lists only in-frame clones, some missing. The sample yields roughly 35,000 clones, approximately 80% seen once. The input for sequencing was CD4+ or CD8+ T cells sorted from blood, taken in a trial of the OX40 agonist ivuxolimab. The receptor source for this set is an adult with an advanced solid tumor such as melanoma, head and neck, liver or kidney cancer. Each CDR3 is given with its conserved first and last residue. A D gene is named only where the DNA matches it firmly. Clone size, where shown, is once, few, many, or a class for clones that have expanded.

TRBV10-3	-	TRBJ1-2	-	TGTGCCATCAGATCAGAAGGGAAAGTGGGCGGCTACACCTTC	CAIRSEGKVGGYTF
TRBV6-6	-	TRBJ2-3	TRBD2	TGTGCCAGCACCAGACGAGCGGGAGTGACAGATACGCAGTATTTT	CASTRRAGVTDTQYF
TRBV27	once	TRBJ1-5	-	TGTGCCAGCAGTTTATTGGGTTGGAATCAGCCCCAGCATTTT	CASSLLGWNQPQHF
TRBV27	-	TRBJ2-7	TRBD1	TGTGCCAGCAAAAGACAGGGTCCCTACGAGCAGTACTTC	CASKRQGPYEQYF
TRBV2	-	TRBJ2-5	TRBD2	TGTGCCAGCATCCCCGAGACTAGCGGGAGGCTGGAGTACTTC	CASIPETSGRLEYF
TRBV29-1	-	TRBJ2-5	-	TGCAGCGTGGCCCCCAGACGGAGAGAGACCCAGTACTTC	CSVAPRRRETQYF
TRBV6-1	-	TRBJ1-2	TRBD1	TGTGCCAGCACCCTGGACCACGGGACAGGGGCCGGCTACACCTTC	CASTLDHGTGAGYTF
TRBV6-5	-	TRBJ2-5	-	TGTGCCAGCACCCAGTCCCTCAACCGCGAAGAGACCCAGTACTTC	CASTQSLNREETQYF
TRBV10-1	-	TRBJ1-4	-	TGCGCCAGCCATCGACCTATCCACAGGGCTTTGGGTGAAAAACTGTTTTTT	CASHRPIHRALGEKLFF
TRBV6-5	-	TRBJ1-2	-	TGTGCCAGCAGTTCCGGGAAAAATTATGGCTACACCTTC	CASSSGKNYGYTF
TRBV10-3	-	TRBJ1-4	-	TGTGCCATCAGAGACGGTAGAACCAATGAAAAACTGTTTTTT	CAIRDGRTNEKLFF
TRBV11-2	-	TRBJ2-2	-	TGTGCCAGCAGCCTGGGGCCGAACACCGGGGAGCTGTTTTTT	CASSLGPNTGELFF
TRBV5-4	-	TRBJ2-7	-	TGTGCCAGCAGCCTTCCTCGGAGGGTCACCTACGAGCAGTACTTC	CASSLPRRVTYEQYF
TRBV28	few	TRBJ2-5	-	TGTGCCAGCAGTTTATTAATGATGAGTTCCCTCGTAAATTTGGGCAAAGAGACCCAGTACTTC	CASSLLMMSSLVNLGKETQYF
TRBV7-2	-	TRBJ1-2	TRBD1	TGTGCCAGCAGCTCCGGACAGGGCCGGGTGGGCTACACCTTC	CASSSGQGRVGYTF
TRBV11-2	-	TRBJ1-6	-	TGTGCCAGCAGCTGGGGAACCTATAATTCACCCCTCCACTTT	CASSWGTYNSPLHF
TRBV5-1	-	TRBJ2-7	TRBD1	TGCGCCAGCAGGGGGACAGGGGCTTTCGAGCAGTACTTC	CASRGTGAFEQYF
TRBV18	-	TRBJ1-1	-	TGTGCCAGCTCACCCACGGACACCACCTCAGCTGAAGCTTTCTTT	CASSPTDTTSAEAFF
TRBV7-2	-	TRBJ2-3	-	TGTGCCAGCAGCTTCGGCACCTTCCTGGATACGCAGTATTTT	CASSFGTFLDTQYF
TRBV11-3	-	TRBJ1-2	TRBD1	TGTGCCAGCAGCTTAGAGGGGACAGGGGTCGGCTATGGCTACACCTTC	CASSLEGTGVGYGYTF
TRBV21-1	-	TRBJ2-5	-	TGTGCCAGCAGCTTACAGGAAGGGAGAGGAGAGACCCAGTACTTC	CASSLQEGRGETQYF
TRBV5-1	-	TRBJ2-5	-	TGCGCCAGCAGCCCACCGACTAGTCCGTCCGGGGAGACCCAGTACTTC	CASSPPTSPSGETQYF
TRBV15	-	TRBJ2-1	TRBD2	TGTGCCACCAGCAGAGCCGGGACTAGCGGGAAAAGTGAGCAGTTCTTC	CATSRAGTSGKSEQFF
TRBV7-2	-	TRBJ2-7	TRBD1	TGTGCCAGCAGCCGACAGGGGGACTCCTACGAGCAGTACTTC	CASSRQGDSYEQYF
TRBV15	-	TRBJ1-3	TRBD1	TGTGCCACCAGCGATCGGGACAGGGGGCCCTTCATTGGAAACACCATATATTTT	CATSDRDRGPFIGNTIYF
TRBV19	-	TRBJ2-7	TRBD1	TGTGCCAGTAGTGCCAGACAGGGCCTGTTCTACGAGCAGTACTTC	CASSARQGLFYEQYF
TRBV10-2	-	TRBJ1-5	-	TGCGCCAGCAAAGGGGTTGGCAATCAGCCCCAGCATTTT	CASKGVGNQPQHF
TRBV9	-	TRBJ1-2	-	TGTGCCAGCAGCGTAGAGGCGGGTCTAAACTATGGCTACACCTTC	CASSVEAGLNYGYTF
TRBV7-2	-	TRBJ1-1	-	TGTGCCAGCAGCTTAAAAGGGGTAGGGGTCACGGCTTTCTTT	CASSLKGVGVTAFF
TRBV13	-	TRBJ2-4	-	TGTGCCAGCAGCCTGGGTGGGCAGGGAGTGAAAAACATTCAGTACTTC	CASSLGGQGVKNIQYF
TRBV6-5	-	TRBJ2-7	TRBD2	TGTGCCAGCAGACCCCCTAGCGGGGGGGCCTACGAGCAGTACTTC	CASRPPSGGAYEQYF
TRBV5-1	-	TRBJ1-2	-	TGCGCCAGCAGCTTGAGGGAAAACTATGGCTACACCTTC	CASSLRENYGYTF
TRBV7-6	-	TRBJ2-5	-	TGTGCCAGCAGCTTAGCCCAGGAGGGGACCCAGTACTTC	CASSLAQEGTQYF
TRBV30	-	TRBJ2-3	TRBD2	TGTGCCTGGAGCTTAGACCCTTCGACTAGCGGGGGGGCACGGGATACGCAGTATTTT	CAWSLDPSTSGGARDTQYF
TRBV7-2	-	TRBJ1-2	-	TGTGCCAGCAGCATCTTAAAAGGCCTTGGCTACACCTTC	CASSILKGLGYTF
TRBV20-1	-	TRBJ1-1	-	TGCAGTGCTAGTCTCCACACTGAAGCTTTCTTT	CSASLHTEAFF
TRBV19	-	TRBJ2-7	-	TGTGCCAGTAGTATTGAGGGGTCGGTGAACGAGCAGTACTTC	CASSIEGSVNEQYF
TRBV10-3	-	TRBJ2-1	-	TGTGCCATCAGGAGCGACAATGAGCAGTTCTTC	CAIRSDNEQFF
TRBV4-3	-	TRBJ2-2	TRBD2	TGCGCCAGCAGCCAAGAGATCCGGGAGGGCCCCGGGGAGCTGTTTTTT	CASSQEIREGPGELFF
TRBV7-9	-	TRBJ1-2	TRBD1	TGTGCCAGCAGCTTAGTGGGACAGGGGGCAGGCTACACCTTC	CASSLVGQGAGYTF
TRBV19	-	TRBJ2-4	-	TGTGCCAGTAGTATCTTATCGGGAGAAGCCAAAAACATTCAGTACTTC	CASSILSGEAKNIQYF
TRBV19	-	TRBJ2-7	-	TGTGCCAGTAGTACTCAGGGACACGGGATGTACTACGAGCAGTACTTC	CASSTQGHGMYYEQYF
TRBV2	-	TRBJ2-7	-	TGTGCCAGCAGCGCACAGGGCTACGAGCAGTACTTC	CASSAQGYEQYF
TRBV10-3	-	TRBJ2-3	-	TGTGCCCAGGCTAAGCGAGGGGGCACAGATACGCAGTATTTT	CAQAKRGGTDTQYF
TRBV10-1	-	TRBJ1-1	-	TGCGCCAGCAGTGCGCAGTTGAACACTGAAGCTTTCTTT	CASSAQLNTEAFF
TRBV10-3	-	TRBJ2-5	TRBD2	TGTGCCATCAGTGACCTGGGGGGACTAATAACAGAGACCCAGTACTTC	CAISDLGGLITETQYF